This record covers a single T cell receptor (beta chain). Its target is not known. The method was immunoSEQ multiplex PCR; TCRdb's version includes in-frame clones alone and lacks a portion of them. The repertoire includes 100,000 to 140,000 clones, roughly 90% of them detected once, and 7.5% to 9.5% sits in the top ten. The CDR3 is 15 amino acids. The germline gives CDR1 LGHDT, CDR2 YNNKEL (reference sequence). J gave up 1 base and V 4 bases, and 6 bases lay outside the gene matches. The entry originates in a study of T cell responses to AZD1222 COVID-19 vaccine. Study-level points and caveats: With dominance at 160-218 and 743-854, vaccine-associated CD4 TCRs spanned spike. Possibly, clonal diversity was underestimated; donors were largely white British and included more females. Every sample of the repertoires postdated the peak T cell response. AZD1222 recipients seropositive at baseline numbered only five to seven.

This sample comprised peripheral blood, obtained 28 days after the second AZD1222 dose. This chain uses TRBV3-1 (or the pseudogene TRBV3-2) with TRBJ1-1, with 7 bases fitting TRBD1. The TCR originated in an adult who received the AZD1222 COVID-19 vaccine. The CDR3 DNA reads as TGTGCCAGCAGCCGAACAGGGGCCGCGAACACTGAAGCTTTCTTT. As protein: CASSRTGAANTEAFF.